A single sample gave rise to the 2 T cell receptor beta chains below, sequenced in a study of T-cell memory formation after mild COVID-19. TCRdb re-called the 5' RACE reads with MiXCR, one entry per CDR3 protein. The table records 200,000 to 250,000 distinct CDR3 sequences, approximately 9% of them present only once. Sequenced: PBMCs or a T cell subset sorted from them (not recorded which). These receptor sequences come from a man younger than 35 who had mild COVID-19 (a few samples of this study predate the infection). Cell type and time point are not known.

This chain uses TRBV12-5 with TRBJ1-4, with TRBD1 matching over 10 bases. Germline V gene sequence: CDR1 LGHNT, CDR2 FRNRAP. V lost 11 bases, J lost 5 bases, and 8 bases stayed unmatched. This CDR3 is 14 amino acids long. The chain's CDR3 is CAGIPGQGNEKLFF. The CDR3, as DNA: TGTGCTGGGATCCCGGGACAGGGGAATGAAAAACTGTTTTTT.

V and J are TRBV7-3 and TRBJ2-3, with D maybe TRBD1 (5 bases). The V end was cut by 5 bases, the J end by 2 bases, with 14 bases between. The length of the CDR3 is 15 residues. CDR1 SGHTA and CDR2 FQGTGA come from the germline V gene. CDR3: CASSPSTDPTDTQYF. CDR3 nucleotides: TGTGCCAGCAGCCCGTCGACAGACCCCACAGATACGCAGTATTTT.